Given below is one TCR beta chain in context. The antigen remains undetermined. With UMI labels, 5' RACE was used to prepare the TRB cDNA libraries. TCRdb processed the 5' RACE reads again and assigns one entry to each CDR3 protein, with no DNA. This sample's table has tens of thousands of distinct CDR3 sequences. The CDR3 has 15 residues. Germline CDR1 reads SEHNR; CDR2 reads FQNEAQ (reference sequence). The sample is drawn from a study of CXCR3-negative and CXCR3-positive naive CD8 T cells. Study results and limitations: Surface CD5 was comparable between naive subsets; TCR strength was inferred from TRB CDR3 properties. Both of the naive subsets showed about the same high diversity, but memory CD8+ cells had much less. The study found more hydrophobic TRB CDR3s in CXCR3-positive naive cells than in CXCR3-negative naive cells. Cryopreservation partially decreased CXCR3 expression, and most assays used fresh PBMCs.

The J gene is TRBJ2-7, the V gene TRBV7-9; TCRdb outputs TRBD1, but without DNA this stays unchecked. The sequencing input was naive CXCR3- CD8+ T cells from blood. As to subset: CD45RO-CCR7+CD27+CD95- naive CD8+ T cells lacking CXCR3 (TNR3-). The origin of this receptor is a human donor in good health. Some clones in this sample may be carry-over from other donors' samples. The CDR3 sequence: CASSSTGRLVHEQYF.